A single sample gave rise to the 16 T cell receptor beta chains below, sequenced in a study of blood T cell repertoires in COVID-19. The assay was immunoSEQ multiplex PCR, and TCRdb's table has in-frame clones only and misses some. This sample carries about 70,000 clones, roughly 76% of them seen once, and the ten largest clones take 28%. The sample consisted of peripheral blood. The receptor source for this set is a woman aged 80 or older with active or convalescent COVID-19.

The CDR3 region has the DNA TGTGCCAGCAGCCACGACTACCTAGCGGGGTACAATGAGCAGTTCTTC. Its translation: CASSHDYLAGYNEQFF. The chain links TRBV27 to TRBJ2-1; the match to TRBD2 covers 9 bases. CDR3 length: 16 amino acids. In germline, CDR1 is MNHEY, CDR2 SMNVEV (reference sequence). The V gene end was trimmed by 6 bases and the J gene end by 4 bases; junction bases not matched to a gene: 10.

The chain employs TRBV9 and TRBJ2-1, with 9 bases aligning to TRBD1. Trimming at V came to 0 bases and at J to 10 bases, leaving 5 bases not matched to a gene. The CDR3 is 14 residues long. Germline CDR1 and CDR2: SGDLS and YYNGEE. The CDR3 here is CASSVDVTGGEQFF. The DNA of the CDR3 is TGTGCCAGCAGCGTAGACGTTACAGGGGGCGAGCAGTTCTTC. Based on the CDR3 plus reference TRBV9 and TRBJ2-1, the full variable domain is DSGVTQTPKHLITATGQRVTLRCSPRSGDLSVYWYQQSLDQGLQFLIQYYNGEERAKGNILERFSAQQFPDLHSELNLSSLELGDSALYFCASSVDVTGGEQFFGPGTRLTVL.

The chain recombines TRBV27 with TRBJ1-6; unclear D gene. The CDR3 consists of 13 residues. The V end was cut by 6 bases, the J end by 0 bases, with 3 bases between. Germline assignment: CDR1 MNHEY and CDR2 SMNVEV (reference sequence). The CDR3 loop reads CASRSSYNSPLHF. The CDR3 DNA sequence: TGTGCCAGCAGGAGCTCCTATAATTCACCCCTCCACTTT.

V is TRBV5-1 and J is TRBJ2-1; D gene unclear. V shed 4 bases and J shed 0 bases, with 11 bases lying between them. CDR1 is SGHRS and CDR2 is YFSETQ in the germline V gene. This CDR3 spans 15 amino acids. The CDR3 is CASSVRQASYNEQFF. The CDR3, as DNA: TGCGCCAGCAGCGTTCGACAAGCCTCCTACAATGAGCAGTTCTTC.

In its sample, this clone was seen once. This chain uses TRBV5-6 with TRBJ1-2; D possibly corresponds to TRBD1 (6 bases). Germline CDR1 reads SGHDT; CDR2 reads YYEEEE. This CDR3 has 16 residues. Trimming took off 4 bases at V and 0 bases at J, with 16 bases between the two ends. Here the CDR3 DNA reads TGTGCCAGCAGCGTTCTTGACAGGTTAGCTAACTATGGCTACACCTTC. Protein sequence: CASSVLDRLANYGYTF.

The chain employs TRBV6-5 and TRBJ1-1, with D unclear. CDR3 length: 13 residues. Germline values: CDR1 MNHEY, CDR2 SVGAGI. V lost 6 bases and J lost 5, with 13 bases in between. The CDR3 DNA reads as TGTGCCAGCAGCTTCCGGCGGGATACTGAAGCTTTCTTT. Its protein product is CASSFRRDTEAFF.

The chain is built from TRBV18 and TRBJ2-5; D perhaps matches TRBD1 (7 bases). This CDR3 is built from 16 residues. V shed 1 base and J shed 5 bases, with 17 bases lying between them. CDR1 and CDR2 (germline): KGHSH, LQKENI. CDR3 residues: CASSPRPGGGQETQYF. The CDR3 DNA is TGTGCCAGCTCACCACGTCCAGGGGGAGGTCAGGAGACCCAGTACTTC.

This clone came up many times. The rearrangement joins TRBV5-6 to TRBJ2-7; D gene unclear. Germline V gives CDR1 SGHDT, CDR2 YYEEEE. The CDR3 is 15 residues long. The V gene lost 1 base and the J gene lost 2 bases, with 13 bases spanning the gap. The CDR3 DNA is TGTGCCAGCAGCTTGTTAACTGACTTAACCTACGAGCAGTACTTC. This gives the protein CASSLLTDLTYEQYF.

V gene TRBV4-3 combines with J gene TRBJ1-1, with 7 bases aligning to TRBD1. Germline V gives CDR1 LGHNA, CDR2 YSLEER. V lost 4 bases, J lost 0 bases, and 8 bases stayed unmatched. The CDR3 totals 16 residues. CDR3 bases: TGCGCCAGCAGCCCAGGCCCGGGACAGATGAACACTGAAGCTTTCTTT. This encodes CASSPGPGQMNTEAFF.

Here the CDR3 reads CASRRTGIPEETQYF. CDR3 sequence (DNA): TGTGCCAGCAGGCGGACAGGGATTCCTGAAGAGACCCAGTACTTC. The chain carries TRBV6-5 and TRBJ2-5; 8 bases map to TRBD1. From germline, CDR1 is MNHEY and CDR2 SVGAGI. CDR3 length equals 15 residues. Trimming cost V 6 bases and J 3 bases; bases outside gene matches: 9.

CDR3 residues: CASSYVTSGSGEQYF. CDR3 nucleotide sequence: TGTGCCAGCAGTTACGTGACTAGCGGGTCGGGCGAGCAGTACTTC. This chain connects TRBV6-2 or TRBV6-3 to TRBJ2-7; 10 nucleotides align to TRBD2. Per the germline V gene, CDR1 is MNHEY and CDR2 is SVGEGT. This CDR3 has 15 amino acids. The V and J ends lost 2 bases and 6 bases, in that order; junction bases with no gene match: 7.

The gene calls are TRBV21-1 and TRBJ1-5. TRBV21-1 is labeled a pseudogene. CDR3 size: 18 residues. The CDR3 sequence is CASSKALFGGESNQPQHF. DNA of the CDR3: TGTGCCAGCAGCAAAGCGCTTTTCGGAGGGGAGAGCAATCAGCCCCAGCATTTT.

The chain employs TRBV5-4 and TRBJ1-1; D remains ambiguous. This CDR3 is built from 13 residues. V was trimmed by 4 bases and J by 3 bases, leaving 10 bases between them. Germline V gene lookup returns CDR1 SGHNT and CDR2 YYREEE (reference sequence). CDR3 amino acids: CASSGGSHTEAFF. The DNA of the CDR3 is TGTGCCAGCAGCGGAGGGAGCCACACTGAAGCTTTCTTT.

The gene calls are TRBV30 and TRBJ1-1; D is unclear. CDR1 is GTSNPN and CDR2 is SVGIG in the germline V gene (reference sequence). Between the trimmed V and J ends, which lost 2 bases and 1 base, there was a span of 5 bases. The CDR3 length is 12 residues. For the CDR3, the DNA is TGTGCCTGGAGTCCAGGGAACACTGAAGCTTTCTTT. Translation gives CAWSPGNTEAFF.

The CDR3: CASSDSLNEKLFF. The CDR3, as DNA: TGCGCCAGCAGTGACAGTCTTAATGAAAAACTGTTTTTT. The chain is built from TRBV4-3 and TRBJ1-4; D may be TRBD1 (5 bases). There are 13 residues in the CDR3. V was cut by 6 bases and J by 4 bases, with 9 bases left in between. The germline gives CDR1 LGHNA, CDR2 YSLEER.

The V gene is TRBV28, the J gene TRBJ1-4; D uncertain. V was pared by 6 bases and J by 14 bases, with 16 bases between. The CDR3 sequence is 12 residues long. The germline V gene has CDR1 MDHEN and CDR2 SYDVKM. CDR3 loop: CASRRRPEVLFF. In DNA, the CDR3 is TGTGCCAGCAGGCGGCGTCCCGAGGTGCTGTTTTTT.